This T cell receptor beta chain was recorded in a study of regulatory T cells in long-lasting Graves disease (dated by TCRdb to about 2021). A note on the overall study: Persistent Graves' disease was defined as persistently positive TSH receptor autoantibodies together with antithyroid drug treatment for over 5 years. Peripheral blood TCR sequencing and RNA sequencing compared persistent Graves' disease patients with newly diagnosed Graves' disease patients. The study was registered as a clinical trial and conducted in China. A total of about 33 samples were covered by TCR sequencing, comprising around 13 persistent and 20 or so newly diagnosed Graves' disease patients. Antithyroid drugs had been taken for ten to twelve years on average by persistent Graves' disease patients in the clinical cohort.

CDR1 and CDR2, per the germline V gene, are MGHDK and SYGVNS. Trimming takes 0 bases from V and 5 bases from J, and the germline ends sit 4 bases apart. From the cysteine up to the phenylalanine, the CDR3 has a length of 13 residues. Of the read, only the CDR3 DNA is kept; its 39 bases are in frame from base 1. The paper as a whole reports these results and caveats: Persistent patients shared more public clonotypes among themselves (around 2,700) than newly diagnosed patients did (more than 950). The authors acknowledged the small sample size as a limitation that may reduce accuracy. Compared with newly diagnosed patients, persistent Graves' disease patients had lower TCR Shannon entropy and fewer highly expanded clones, which suggests clonal expansion. TRBV28, TRBJ1-2 and TRBJ2-5 were preferentially used in persistent disease, while TRBV20-1 and TRBJ2-1 were favored in newly diagnosed disease. Because the primary lesion, thyroid tissue, could not be accessed, the study looked at peripheral blood alone. Only the TCR beta chain was sequenced and analyzed.

To note about this clonotype: The target of this receptor is not known. Base qualities are not provided; no much larger clone lies one nucleotide away.

This specimen's time point label, per the study, means: persistent/refractory GD, antithyroid drugs over 5 years with positive TRAb. For both TCR sequencing and RNA sequencing, RNA was extracted from PBMCs using TRIzol. Graves' disease was diagnosed according to American Thyroid Association guidelines. Patients for the study were recruited at an endocrinology department in Xi'an, China. From each patient, approximately 9.9 milliliters of peripheral blood was collected into an EDTA anticoagulant tube. Ficoll Paque Plus density gradient separation was used to isolate PBMCs, and no further T cell sorting was performed. RNA quality was checked with an Agilent 2100 Bioanalyzer and agarose gel, and concentration with a NanoDrop 2000. The receptor library was made with multiplex PCR. The reads were generated on an Illumina HiSeq 4000. CDR3 regions were amplified by Arm-PCR with iRepertoire HTBI primers to construct TCR beta libraries. Before sequencing, the PCR products went through gel purification. From the authors' description of their analysis: Gene usage analysis of CDR3 amino acid clonotypes used the 62 TRBV and 14 to 15 TRBJ segments found across samples. COPE and FqMerger were used to merge the filtered high-quality paired reads into contigs. Contigs were aligned with BLAST to IMGT TRBV, TRBD and TRBJ reference genes, and CDR3 was defined per IMGT. Any clonotype with a frequency above 0.1% was classified as a highly expanded clone. Shannon entropy served as the measure of repertoire diversity, while the Gini coefficient captured V-J evenness. A clonotype found in more than one individual was treated as public. TCRdb took the public reads, trimmed them with fastp at Q25, ran MiXCR for clone calling and kept in-frame beta chains. Each record represents a unique CDR3 protein, reported with the most common genes and DNA among its rows. The V and J calls here are based on TCRdb, not the publication. The sample yields 400,000 to 500,000 distinct CDR3 sequences; around 20% were counted once. Clones ranked in the top ten supply approximately 7.8% of the sample.

This sequence uses TRBV25-1 and TRBJ2-2, with the D gene not clear enough to name. The origin of this receptor is a female donor with Graves disease. This specimen consisted of peripheral blood mononuclear cells (PBMCs), obtained when the disease was refractory, from a patient treated with antithyroid drugs. The CDR3 protein is CASSEYLTGELFF. The DNA sequence follows: TGTGCCAGCAGTGAATATCTGACCGGGGAGCTGTTTTTT.